This T cell receptor (beta chain) was recovered during a study of T-cell reconstitution after alpha-beta-depleted transplantation in children. There are many counts of this clonotype. Antigen: not known. Construction of the TCRbeta library involved unique molecular identifiers. In TCRdb, the PCR reads were re-called with MiXCR into one record per CDR3 protein. Here the sample spans some 180,000 distinct CDR3 sequences, approximately 7% being singletons. The CDR3 spans 14 residues. V was pared by 5 bases and J by 6 bases, with 17 bases between. The V gene's germline CDR1 is MDHEN and CDR2 SYDVKM. Study results and limitations: T-cell counts and diversity at one year post-transplant came mainly from newly produced T cells. Several hundred rapidly expanded clones from non-depleted graft cells reportedly supplied alpha-beta T cells about two months post-transplant.

Sequencing was performed on PBMCs, taken before TCRalphabeta/CD19-depleted stem cell transplant. This TCR came from a boy aged 2 to 10 with acute lymphoblastic leukemia, due to receive a stem cell transplant. The chain has TRBV28 and TRBJ2-7, with D hard to call. The CDR3 DNA reads as TGTGCCAGCAGTGCGGCGCGGATGAAGCGCGAGCAGTACTTC. Its protein product is CASSAARMKREQYF.